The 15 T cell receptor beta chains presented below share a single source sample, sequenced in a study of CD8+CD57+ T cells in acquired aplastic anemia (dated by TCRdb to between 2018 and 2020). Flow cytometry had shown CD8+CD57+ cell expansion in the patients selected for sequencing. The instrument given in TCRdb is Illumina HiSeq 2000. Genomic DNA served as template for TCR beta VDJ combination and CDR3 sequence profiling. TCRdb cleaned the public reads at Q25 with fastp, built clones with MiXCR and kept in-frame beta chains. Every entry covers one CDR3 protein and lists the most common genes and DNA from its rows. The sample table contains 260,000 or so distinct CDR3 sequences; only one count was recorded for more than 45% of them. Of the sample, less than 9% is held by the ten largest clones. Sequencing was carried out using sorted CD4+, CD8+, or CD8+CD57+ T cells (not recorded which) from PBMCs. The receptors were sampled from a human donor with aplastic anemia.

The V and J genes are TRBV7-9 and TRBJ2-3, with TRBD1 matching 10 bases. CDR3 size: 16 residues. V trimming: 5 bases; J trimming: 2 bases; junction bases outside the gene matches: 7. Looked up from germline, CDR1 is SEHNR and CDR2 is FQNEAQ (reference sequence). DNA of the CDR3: TGTGCCAGCAGCCCCGGGACAGGGGATCACACAGATACGCAGTATTTT. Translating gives CASSPGTGDHTDTQYF. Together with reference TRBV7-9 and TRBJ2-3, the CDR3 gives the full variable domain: DTGVSQNPRHKITKRGQNVTFRCDPISEHNRLYWYRQTLGQGPEFLTYFQNEAQLEKSRLLSDRFSAERPKGSFSTLEIQRTEQGDSAMYLCASSPGTGDHTDTQYFGPGTRLTVL.

In DNA, the CDR3 is TGTGCCAGTAGTATGGGTGGGCACGGCTACACCTTC. Encoded protein: CASSMGGHGYTF. The chain carries TRBV19 and TRBJ1-2; D ambiguous. Germline V gene data show CDR1 as LNHDA and CDR2 as SQIVND (reference sequence). CDR3 size: 12 residues. V lost 3 bases, J lost 8 bases, and 10 bases lay in between. The whole variable domain, remainder taken from reference TRBV19 and TRBJ1-2, is DGGITQSPKYLFRKEGQNVTLSCEQNLNHDAMYWYRQDPGQGLRLIYYSQIVNDFQKGDIAEGYSVSREKKESFPLTVTSAQKNPTAFYLCASSMGGHGYTFGSGTRLTVV.

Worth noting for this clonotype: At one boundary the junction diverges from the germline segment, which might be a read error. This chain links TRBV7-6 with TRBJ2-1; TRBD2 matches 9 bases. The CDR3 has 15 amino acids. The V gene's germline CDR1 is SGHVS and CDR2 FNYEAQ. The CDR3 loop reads CASSLAGLIYNEQFF. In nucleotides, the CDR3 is TGTGCCAGCAGCCTAGCGGGACTCATCTACAATGAGCAGTTCTTC.

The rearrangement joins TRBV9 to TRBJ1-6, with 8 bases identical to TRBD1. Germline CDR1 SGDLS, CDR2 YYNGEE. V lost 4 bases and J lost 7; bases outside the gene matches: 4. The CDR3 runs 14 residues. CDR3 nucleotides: TGTGCCAGCAGCCCCGGGACAGGCAATTCACCCCTCCACTTT. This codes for CASSPGTGNSPLHF. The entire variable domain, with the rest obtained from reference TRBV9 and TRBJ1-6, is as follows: DSGVTQTPKHLITATGQRVTLRCSPRSGDLSVYWYQQSLDQGLQFLIQYYNGEERAKGNILERFSAQQFPDLHSELNLSSLELGDSALYFCASSPGTGNSPLHFGNGTRLTVT.

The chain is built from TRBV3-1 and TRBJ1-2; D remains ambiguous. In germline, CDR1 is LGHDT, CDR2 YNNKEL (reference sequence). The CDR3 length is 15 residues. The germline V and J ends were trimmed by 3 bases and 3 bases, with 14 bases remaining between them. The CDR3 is CASSHWDRQHYGYTF. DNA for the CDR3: TGTGCCAGCAGCCACTGGGATCGGCAGCACTATGGCTACACCTTC. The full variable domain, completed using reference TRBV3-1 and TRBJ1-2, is DTAVSQTPKYLVTQMGNDKSIKCEQNLGHDTMYWYKQDSKKFLKIMFSYNNKELIINETVPNRFSPKSPDKAHLNLHINSLELGDSAVYFCASSHWDRQHYGYTFGSGTRLTVV.

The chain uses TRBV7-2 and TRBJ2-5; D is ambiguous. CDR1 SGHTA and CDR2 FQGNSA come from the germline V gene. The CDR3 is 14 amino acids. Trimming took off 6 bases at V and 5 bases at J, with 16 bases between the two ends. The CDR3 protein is CASSEGNPGETQYF. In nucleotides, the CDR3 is TGTGCCAGCAGTGAAGGGAATCCCGGGGAGACCCAGTACTTC.

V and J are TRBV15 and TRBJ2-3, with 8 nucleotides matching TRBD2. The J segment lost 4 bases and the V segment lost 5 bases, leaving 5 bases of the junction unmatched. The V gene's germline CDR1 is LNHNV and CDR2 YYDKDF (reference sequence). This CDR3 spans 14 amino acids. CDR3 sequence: CATSVYGGADTQYF. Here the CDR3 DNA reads TGTGCCACCAGCGTCTACGGGGGGGCAGATACGCAGTATTTT.

The CDR3 loop reads CSARDHGSGRYFVNTEAFF. The CDR3 DNA sequence: TGCAGTGCTAGAGATCACGGTAGCGGGAGGTATTTCGTGAACACTGAAGCTTTCTTT. This chain links TRBV20-1 with TRBJ1-1; D remains unclear. Looked up from germline, CDR1 is DFQATT and CDR2 is SNEGSKA (reference sequence). The germline V and J ends were trimmed by 0 bases and 0 bases, with 23 bases remaining between them. The CDR3 sequence is 19 residues long.

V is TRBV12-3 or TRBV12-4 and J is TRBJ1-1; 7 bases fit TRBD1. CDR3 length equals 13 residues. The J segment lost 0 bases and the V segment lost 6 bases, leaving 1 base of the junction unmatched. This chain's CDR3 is CASRGQMNTEAFF. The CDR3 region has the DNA TGTGCCAGCAGGGGACAGATGAACACTGAAGCTTTCTTT.

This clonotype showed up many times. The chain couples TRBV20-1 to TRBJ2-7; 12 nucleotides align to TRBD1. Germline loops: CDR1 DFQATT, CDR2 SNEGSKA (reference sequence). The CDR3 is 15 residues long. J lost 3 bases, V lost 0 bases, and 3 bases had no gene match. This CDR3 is CSARDRDRGRYEQYF. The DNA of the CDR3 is TGCAGTGCTAGAGATCGGGACAGGGGGCGCTACGAGCAGTACTTC.

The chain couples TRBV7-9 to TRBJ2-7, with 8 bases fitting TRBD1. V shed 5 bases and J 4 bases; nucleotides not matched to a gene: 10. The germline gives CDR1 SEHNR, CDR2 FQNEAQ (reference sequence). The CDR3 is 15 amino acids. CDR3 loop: CASSPVDRAGYEQYF. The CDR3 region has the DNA TGTGCCAGCAGCCCCGTGGACAGGGCAGGGTACGAGCAGTACTTC.

CDR3 coding DNA: TGTGCCAGCAGTGAAGCGCCTGACAGGGCGGAAGAAGAACTGTTTTTT. Translating gives CASSEAPDRAEEELFF. The chain uses TRBV2 and TRBJ1-4, with 7 bases matching TRBD1. V lost 0 bases, J lost 12 bases, and 13 bases stayed unmatched. This CDR3 has 16 residues. CDR1 and CDR2 from the germline V gene are SNHLY and FYNNEI.

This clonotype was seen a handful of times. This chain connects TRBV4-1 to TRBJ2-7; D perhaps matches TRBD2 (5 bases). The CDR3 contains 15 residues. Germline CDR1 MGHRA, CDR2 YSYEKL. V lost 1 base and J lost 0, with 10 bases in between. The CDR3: CASSQGVGSSYEQYF. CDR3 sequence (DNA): TGCGCCAGCAGCCAAGGGGTTGGGAGCTCCTACGAGCAGTACTTC.

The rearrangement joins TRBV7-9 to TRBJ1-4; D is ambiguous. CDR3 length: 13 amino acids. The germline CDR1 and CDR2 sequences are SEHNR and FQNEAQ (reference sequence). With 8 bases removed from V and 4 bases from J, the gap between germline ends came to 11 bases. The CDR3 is CASLAGGNEKLFF. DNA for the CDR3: TGTGCCAGCCTAGCGGGAGGTAATGAAAAACTGTTTTTT.

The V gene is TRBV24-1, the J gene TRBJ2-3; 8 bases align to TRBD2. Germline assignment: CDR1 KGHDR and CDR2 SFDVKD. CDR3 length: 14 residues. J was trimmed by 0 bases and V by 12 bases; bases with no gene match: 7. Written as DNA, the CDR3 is TGTGCCGCCGAACTAGCGGAAAGCACAGATACGCAGTATTTT. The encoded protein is CAAELAESTDTQYF.